These T cell receptor beta chains were read from a single sample in a study of neoadjuvant nivolumab and ipilimumab in lung cancer. The method was immunoSEQ multiplex PCR; TCRdb's version includes in-frame clones alone and lacks a portion of them. The sample lists 8,000 to 10,000 clones; 81% were seen once. The specimen comprised peripheral blood, sampled before neoadjuvant nivolumab, alone or with ipilimumab. These receptors originate from an adult with non-small cell lung cancer. The CDR3 runs from the conserved cysteine through the conserved F or W. A D gene is named only where the DNA matches it firmly. Rows may omit the clone size; those that give it use once, few, many or a size class.

CDR3nt | CDR3aa | v_gene | len | d_gene | abundance | j_gene
TGTGCCAGCAGTGAGGGTCTAGCGGGAGCGCGCTACGAGCAGTACTTC | CASSEGLAGARYEQYF | TRBV6-1 | 16 | TRBD2 | - | TRBJ2-7
TGTGCCAGCAGCCCACCGGGGAGGGCAGATACGCAGTATTTT | CASSPPGRADTQYF | TRBV7-9 | 14 | TRBD2 | - | TRBJ2-3
TGTGCCAGTAGTATCGAACCGACCCGGAACACTGAAGCTTTCTTT | CASSIEPTRNTEAFF | TRBV19 | 15 | - | few | TRBJ1-1
TGTGCCAGCAGCTTTGGTTCCGAGGAAAAACTGTTTTTT | CASSFGSEEKLFF | TRBV11-2 | 13 | - | - | TRBJ1-4
TGTGCCAGCAGCTTTAGTTGGGACAGGGTAGTGACTGAAGCTTTCTTT | CASSFSWDRVVTEAFF | TRBV7-2 | 16 | TRBD1 | few | TRBJ1-1
TGTGCCAGCAGTTGGTTCTTCGGGACCGCGAACCCTGCAGAGGGGGAGACCCAGTACTTC | CASSWFFGTANPAEGETQYF | TRBV2 | 20 | - | - | TRBJ2-5
TGTGCCAGTAGTCAGGGGGGAAGGCAGCAGCCCCAGCATTTT | CASSQGGRQQPQHF | TRBV19 | 14 | TRBD1 | once | TRBJ1-5
TGTGCCAGCAGTTTATATGTGAGGGGAGCTTTCTTT | CASSLYVRGAFF | TRBV28 | 12 | - | - | TRBJ1-1
TGCAGCGTGGGGAGCGCAGGTTCGATGGAGACCCAGTACTTC | CSVGSAGSMETQYF | TRBV29-1 | 14 | - | - | TRBJ2-5
TGTGCCAGCAGCGTAGCTACTTCCGGGGCTGAAGCTTTCTTT | CASSVATSGAEAFF | TRBV9 | 14 | - | - | TRBJ1-1
TGTGCCAGCAGCTTAGGTCCGGGACTACGCGATTATACGCAGTATTTT | CASSLGPGLRDYTQYF | TRBV7-8 | 16 | TRBD2 | - | TRBJ2-3
TGTGCCAGCACGGGGCAGGGGAAAATAACTGAAGCTTTCTTT | CASTGQGKITEAFF | TRBV6-1 | 14 | - | - | TRBJ1-1
TGTGCCAGCAGTACAGGGTTTAACTATGGCTACACCTTC | CASSTGFNYGYTF | TRBV25-1 | 13 | - | - | TRBJ1-2
TGTGCCAGCAGTGAAGATCTCCCGGGGCGGGAGACCCAGTACTTC | CASSEDLPGRETQYF | TRBV6-1 | 15 | - | - | TRBJ2-5
TGTGCCAGCACCCTAACGAACACTGGGGCCAACGTCCTGACTTTC | CASTLTNTGANVLTF | TRBV2 | 15 | - | few | TRBJ2-6
TGTGCCAGCAGTTACTCACAGAGTGAAGCTTTCTTT | CASSYSQSEAFF | TRBV6-5 | 12 | - | - | TRBJ1-1
TGTGCCAGCAGCCCAGGGGGGGGGAACGGTGGCTACACCTTC | CASSPGGGNGGYTF | TRBV28 | 14 | TRBD1 | once | TRBJ1-2
TGCGCCAGCAGCTGGGGGGGTAGGGCCGGGGAGCTGTTTTTT | CASSWGGRAGELFF | TRBV10-2 | 14 | TRBD2 | - | TRBJ2-2
TGTGCCAGCAGTTTATCGGCGACAGGGAACACTGAAGCTTTCTTT | CASSLSATGNTEAFF | TRBV28 | 15 | - | - | TRBJ1-1
TGCAGCCGGTGGGGCCCGGAGACCCAGTACTTC | CSRWGPETQYF | TRBV20-1 | 11 | - | few | TRBJ2-5
TGTGCCAGCAGTCGAATGGACAGGGGGTCCAATGAGCAGTTCTTC | CASSRMDRGSNEQFF | TRBV6-5 | 15 | TRBD1 | - | TRBJ2-1
TGTGCCAGCTCACCGACAGCCCTGAACACTGAAGCTTTCTTT | CASSPTALNTEAFF | TRBV18 | 14 | - | few | TRBJ1-1
TGTGCCACTCGACAGGAAAGCACAGATACGCAGTATTTT | CATRQESTDTQYF | TRBV19 | 13 | - | - | TRBJ2-3
TGTGCCAGCAAATCCGGGGACAGGGGACTCGGCTATGGCTACACCTTC | CASKSGDRGLGYGYTF | TRBV28 | 16 | TRBD1 | - | TRBJ1-2
TGTGCCAGCAGTGCTGACAGGGGTGGCTACACCTTC | CASSADRGGYTF | TRBV28 | 12 | TRBD1 | - | TRBJ1-2
TGTGCCAGTAGTATAGACAGGGGTCTTTTTCAGCCCCAGCATTTT | CASSIDRGLFQPQHF | TRBV19 | 15 | - | - | TRBJ1-5
TGTGCCAGCAGCGTAGGCAGATACACAGATACGCAGTATTTT | CASSVGRYTDTQYF | TRBV9 | 14 | - | - | TRBJ2-3
TGTGCCAGCAGTGAACAGGGCTACGAGCAGTACTTC | CASSEQGYEQYF | TRBV2 | 12 | - | - | TRBJ2-7
TGTGCCAGCAGTTTACGCCGTGGCGGATCCAACGAGCAGTACTTC | CASSLRRGGSNEQYF | TRBV27 | 15 | - | - | TRBJ2-7
TGTGCCAGCAGTCCCGGGACTGCAACCGGGGAGCTGTTTTTT | CASSPGTATGELFF | TRBV6-6 | 14 | - | - | TRBJ2-2
TGTGCCAGCAGGGGACACGGGGATAGCAATCAGCCCCAGCATTTT | CASRGHGDSNQPQHF | TRBV28 | 15 | - | - | TRBJ1-5
TGTGCCAGCAGCGTACGCGGACAGGGGGCCTACGAGCAGTACTTC | CASSVRGQGAYEQYF | TRBV6-5 | 15 | TRBD1 | - | TRBJ2-7
TGCGCCAGCAGCCAAGGCGGGACAGGGAACACCGGGGAGCTGTTTTTT | CASSQGGTGNTGELFF | TRBV4-1 | 16 | TRBD1 | once | TRBJ2-2
TGTGCCAGCAGAAGAGGGGCCAGTGAAGCTTTCTTT | CASRRGASEAFF | TRBV27 | 12 | - | - | TRBJ1-1
TGTGCCAGCAGCTTTAGGGGGAGTACCCGGATCTACAATGAGCAGTTCTTC | CASSFRGSTRIYNEQFF | TRBV7-2 | 17 | - | - | TRBJ2-1
TGTGCCAGCAGCTTAGCCGGGAGACAGGTAGATGAGCAGTTCTTC | CASSLAGRQVDEQFF | TRBV7-9 | 15 | - | - | TRBJ2-1
TGTGCCACCAGCAGAGACCAGGGACTAGCGGGGTACGAGCAGTACTTC | CATSRDQGLAGYEQYF | TRBV15 | 16 | TRBD2 | once | TRBJ2-7
TGTGCCGGCAGCGGGAGGGCCGATGAGCAGTTCTTC | CAGSGRADEQFF | TRBV6-4 | 12 | TRBD2 | - | TRBJ2-1
TGCGCCAGCAGCCTGGACAGCTCCCGATCGGGTGTACAGCAGTACTTC | CASSLDSSRSGVQQYF | TRBV5-1 | 16 | - | - | TRBJ2-7
TGTGCCAGCTCACCCCGGCTAGGACAGGGTGGCACGCAGTATTTT | CASSPRLGQGGTQYF | TRBV18 | 15 | TRBD1 | - | TRBJ2-3
TGTGCCAGCAAGGGGGAAGCATTCGACGAGCAGTACTTC | CASKGEAFDEQYF | TRBV2 | 13 | - | - | TRBJ2-7
TGTGCCACCAGCATAGGGACTAGCGGGTATGGCACCGGGGAGCTGTTTTTT | CATSIGTSGYGTGELFF | TRBV15 | 17 | TRBD2 | few | TRBJ2-2
TGTGCCAGTGTTTTAGGGGGTAACTATGGCTACACCTTC | CASVLGGNYGYTF | TRBV6-1 | 13 | - | - | TRBJ1-2
TGTGCCAGCTCACCCCGGGAAGAACAGCCCCAGCATTTT | CASSPREEQPQHF | TRBV18 | 13 | - | - | TRBJ1-5
TGCGCCAGCAGCCTGGGGGGTAGCGGGGGGTTTCAAGAGACCCAGTACTTC | CASSLGGSGGFQETQYF | TRBV5-1 | 17 | TRBD2 | - | TRBJ2-5
TGTGCCAGCAGTTTGCAACAGGGGGCTGGCAATCAGCCCCAGCATTTT | CASSLQQGAGNQPQHF | TRBV6-6 | 16 | TRBD1 | - | TRBJ1-5
TGTGCCAGCAGTGATTTGGACAGGTATTCAGATACGCAGTATTTT | CASSDLDRYSDTQYF | TRBV6-1 | 15 | TRBD1 | - | TRBJ2-3
TGTGCCAGCAGCTTTCCAGGGGGCGAGCAGTACTTC | CASSFPGGEQYF | TRBV5-6 | 12 | TRBD1 | - | TRBJ2-7
TGTGCCAGCTGGGGGGGCTATGGCTACACCTTC | CASWGGYGYTF | TRBV28 | 11 | - | once | TRBJ1-2